Shown below are 21 T cell receptor beta chains from a single sample sequenced in a study of CD8 T cells in Susac syndrome. RNA was extracted with the RNeasy kit, and a quantity of about 0.45 to 1 ug was reverse transcribed using random hexamers. TCRdb redid the calling of the immunoSEQ multiplex PCR reads with MiXCR, one entry per CDR3 protein. Of about 210,000 distinct CDR3 sequences in the sample, nearly 97% are singletons; the top ten hold about 0.091%. The sample was CD4+ T cells from PBMCs. Every receptor here comes from a human donor with multiple sclerosis.

The V gene is TRBV29-1, the J gene TRBJ1-2, with 9 bases matching TRBD1. This CDR3 region has 12 residues. Germline CDR1 reads SQVTM; CDR2 reads ANQGSEA. V dropped 6 bases and J dropped 8; count of bases not matched to a gene: 7. As DNA, the CDR3 is TGCAGCGTCCTCGGACAGGGGCAAGGCTACACCTTC. This codes for CSVLGQGQGYTF.

The V gene is TRBV20-1, the J gene TRBJ2-5; 8 bases match TRBD2. The CDR3 runs to 13 residues. Per the germline V gene, CDR1 is DFQATT and CDR2 is SNEGSKA (reference sequence). J lost 7 bases, V lost 6 bases, and 10 bases had no gene match. The CDR3 nucleotides are TGCAGTGCAGCCCCTGACAGCGGGGGGACCCAGTACTTC. Translating it yields CSAAPDSGGTQYF.

The CDR3: CASSAGAGQGYTF. The DNA for the CDR3 is TGTGCCAGCAGCGCCGGGGCGGGTCAAGGCTACACCTTC. This chain connects TRBV7-3 to TRBJ1-2, with D tentatively TRBD1 (5 bases). V lost 5 bases and J 8 bases, leaving 15 bases between the germline ends. CDR3 length: 13 amino acids. Germline V gene data show CDR1 as SGHTA and CDR2 as FQGTGA.

This clonotype was picked up one time. The chain is built from TRBV29-1 and TRBJ2-1; weak D call: TRBD1 (5 bases). Germline lookup yields CDR1 SQVTM and CDR2 ANQGSEA. The germline V and J ends were trimmed by 4 bases and 9 bases, with 13 bases remaining between them. The CDR3 totals 12 residues. As DNA, the CDR3 is TGCAGCGTTGCCCTCTTGCAGGGTGAGCAGTTCTTC. The encoded protein is CSVALLQGEQFF.

The V call is TRBV6-2 or TRBV6-3, the J call TRBJ2-5, with TRBD2 identical over 7 bases. The CDR3 length is 13 residues. With 8 bases clipped from V and 2 bases from J, the junction kept 5 bases outside the gene matches. Germline V gene data show CDR1 as MNHEY and CDR2 as SVGEGT. DNA of the CDR3: TGTGCCAGCGGCCGGGACTATCAAGAGACCCAGTACTTC. This gives the protein CASGRDYQETQYF.

V and J are TRBV20-1 and TRBJ1-1; 9 positions agree with TRBD1. V was clipped by 2 bases and J by 6 bases; unmatched bases: 13. Germline CDR1 DFQATT, CDR2 SNEGSKA (reference sequence). The CDR3 runs to 16 residues. The CDR3 nucleotides are TGCAGTGCTAGATTACCCGGGACAGGGCAAATCCCTGAAGCTTTCTTT. Translating it yields CSARLPGTGQIPEAFF.

The chain has TRBV20-1 and TRBJ2-2; D is perhaps TRBD1 (5 bases). CDR1 and CDR2 from the germline V gene are DFQATT and SNEGSKA (reference sequence). The CDR3 has 12 residues. V was clipped by 5 bases and J by 6 bases, with 10 bases between them. CDR3 sequence (DNA): TGCAGTGCTCCAACAGGATCCGGGGAGCTGTTTTTT. This translates into CSAPTGSGELFF.

To note about this clonotype: One end of the junction is discordant with germline, which a read error may explain. This sequence joins TRBV7-2 and TRBJ1-2; D remains ambiguous. The CDR3 has 11 amino acids. Germline-derived CDR1 and CDR2 are SGHTA and FQGNSA. The CDR3, as DNA: TGTGCCAGCAGCTTAGGTTTCGGCCTCTCCTTC. This codes for CASSLGFGLSF.

The chain carries TRBV28 and TRBJ1-5, with 7 bases identical to TRBD1. Unmatched junction bases numbered 12, after V lost 4 bases and J lost 6 bases. Looked up from germline, CDR1 is MDHEN and CDR2 is SYDVKM. This CDR3 region has 16 residues. For the CDR3, the DNA is TGTGCCAGCAGTTCAACAGACAAGGGGGCCTCTCAGCCCCAGCATTTT. This sequence encodes CASSSTDKGASQPQHF.

The CDR3 reads CASSLVWGETQYF. CDR3 coding DNA: TGCGCCAGCAGCTTGGTGTGGGGAGAGACCCAGTACTTC. The gene calls are TRBV5-1 and TRBJ2-5; D call uncertain. V lost 0 bases and J 4 bases, leaving 7 bases between the germline ends. The CDR3 is 13 amino acids. The germline gives CDR1 SGHRS, CDR2 YFSETQ.

V gene TRBV20-1 combines with J gene TRBJ2-1; tentative D call: TRBD2 (6 bases). Germline loops: CDR1 DFQATT, CDR2 SNEGSKA (reference sequence). The V end lost 2 bases, the J end lost 0 bases, and 14 bases lay between the germline ends. The CDR3 spans 16 residues. CDR3 in amino acids: CSARFAGISSYNEQFF. The CDR3 bases are TGCAGTGCTAGATTTGCGGGGATAAGCTCCTACAATGAGCAGTTCTTC.

Only one count was recorded for this clonotype. The chain employs TRBV28 and TRBJ2-7, with D unclear. The germline gives CDR1 MDHEN, CDR2 SYDVKM. The CDR3 has 12 residues. Trimming took off 7 bases at V and 7 bases at J, with 14 bases between the two ends. DNA for the CDR3: TGTGCCAGCATCCCCCGTTCTGGGGAGCAGTACTTC. As protein: CASIPRSGEQYF.

A few counts support this clonotype. V and J are TRBV18 and TRBJ2-5; 10 bases match TRBD2. Germline CDR1 reads KGHSH; CDR2 reads LQKENI. J was trimmed by 4 bases and V by 0 bases; bases with no gene match: 8. This CDR3 spans 17 amino acids. CDR3 sequence: CASSPPGLAGGGETQYF. CDR3 bases: TGTGCCAGCTCACCACCTGGATTAGCGGGAGGCGGAGAGACCCAGTACTTC.

The rearrangement links TRBV3-1 to TRBJ2-1; D is undetermined. Germline CDR1 is LGHDT and CDR2 is YNNKEL (reference sequence). V lost 0 bases and J lost 9, with 9 bases in between. This CDR3 contains 13 residues. CDR3 loop: CASSQDGSTEQFF. The CDR3 DNA sequence: TGTGCCAGCAGCCAAGATGGGTCTACTGAGCAGTTCTTC.

The chain joins TRBV20-1 to TRBJ1-2; D uncertain. V lost 6 bases and J lost 0, with 14 bases in between. The CDR3 totals 14 residues. The germline CDR1 and CDR2 sequences are DFQATT and SNEGSKA (reference sequence). The CDR3 region has the DNA TGCAGTGCCCGTGGAGGGTCTTCTAACTATGGCTACACCTTC. Its protein product is CSARGGSSNYGYTF.

This clonotype was counted a single time. The chain joins TRBV28 to TRBJ1-5; D is unresolved. V dropped 4 bases and J dropped 8 bases, with 15 bases sitting between them. There are 14 residues in the CDR3. CDR1 MDHEN and CDR2 SYDVKM come from the germline V gene. CDR3 nucleotides: TGTGCCAGCAGTTCCCAGGTTGTAATAGAGCCCCAGCATTTT. Protein product: CASSSQVVIEPQHF. Full variable domain (rest looked up from reference TRBV28 and TRBJ1-5): DVKVTQSSRYLVKRTGEKVFLECVQDMDHENMFWYRQDPGLGLRLIYFSYDVKMKEKGDIPEGYSVSREKKERFSLILESASTNQTSMYLCASSSQVVIEPQHFGDGTRLSIL.

Here the CDR3 reads CSAGRGTDTQYF. The CDR3 region has the DNA TGCAGCGCCGGGCGGGGCACAGATACGCAGTATTTT. This rearrangement joins TRBV29-1 to TRBJ2-3, with D perhaps matching TRBD2 (5 bases). Deletions cut 7 bases from V and 1 base from J, with 9 bases between. CDR3 length: 12 amino acids. Germline CDR1 is SQVTM and CDR2 is ANQGSEA.

This chain links TRBV12-3 or TRBV12-4 with TRBJ2-3; weak D call: TRBD1 (5 bases). The CDR3 loop spans 13 amino acids. V gave up 5 bases and J gave up 6 bases, with 12 bases separating them. The CDR3 sequence: CASSLRTLDTQYF. In DNA, the CDR3 is TGTGCCAGCAGTCTACGGACACTGGATACGCAGTATTTT.

The CDR3 region is CAWSSGQGINIQYF. The DNA of the CDR3 is TGTGCCTGGAGTTCGGGGCAGGGCATAAACATTCAGTACTTC. This chain joins TRBV30 and TRBJ2-4; D tentatively fits TRBD1 or TRBD2 (5 bases each). CDR1 and CDR2 (germline): GTSNPN, SVGIG (reference sequence). Trimming shortened V by 2 bases and J by 6 bases, and 14 bases separated the two germline ends. The CDR3 extends over 14 amino acids.

The J gene is TRBJ2-1, the V gene TRBV12-3 or TRBV12-4; TRBD1 agrees at 8 bases. This CDR3 comprises 12 residues. Germline trimming cut 8 bases from V and 7 bases from J; bases unmatched to any gene: 4. CDR3 region: CASRQGLNEQFF. The CDR3 DNA reads TGTGCCAGCCGACAGGGGTTAAATGAGCAGTTCTTC.

This clonotype appeared once. J is TRBJ1-1 and V is TRBV7-9, with D maybe TRBD1 (5 bases). The CDR3 contains 12 residues. Germline V gene lookup returns CDR1 SEHNR and CDR2 FQNEAQ (reference sequence). V was pared by 9 bases and J by 8 bases, with 16 bases between. As DNA, the CDR3 is TGTGCCAGTAGACTCGCCGGGGCGGAAGCTTTCTTT. As protein: CASRLAGAEAFF.